This T cell receptor (beta chain) is from a study of CD8 T cells in ankylosing spondylitis. Whole-study results and caveats: Disease-linked clones bore a CD8+ phenotype, appearing relatively rarely in peripheral blood. What seemed typical of ankylosing spondylitis blood was a TCR beta motif built from eight highly homologous variants. Enrichment of disease-linked clones was reportedly significant in matched ankylosing spondylitis synovial fluid.

Germline V gene sequence: CDR1 MNHNY, CDR2 SVGAGI (reference sequence). The CDR3 runs to 13 residues. V dropped 11 bases and J dropped 3 bases, with 14 bases sitting between them. As the method for making TCR beta libraries, quantitative 5'-RACE with molecular barcodes was used. TCRdb passed the 5' RACE reads through MiXCR, listing each CDR3 protein once. The repertoire has more than 500,000 distinct CDR3 sequences, about 5.2% of them found once; the top ten carry approximately 3.5%. This clonotype was detected many times. What it binds is unknown. Sample: blood, either unsorted or a sorted T cell fraction (not recorded which). This chain uses TRBV6-6 with TRBJ1-5; possible D gene TRBD1, 6 bases. The sequence was collected from a male donor with ankylosing spondylitis. The CDR3 loop is CAGGGQFNQPQHF. The CDR3, as DNA: TGTGCCGGAGGGGGGCAATTCAATCAGCCCCAGCATTTT.